This T cell receptor (beta chain) came from a study of molecular identifiers for immune sequencing clone quantification. Study results and limitations: Even with more than 950,000 naive cells present, spiked Jurkat TCR RNA from one cell was reportedly detectable. Clones above 20 RNA copies contained over 97% of effector molecules but under 1% of naive ones. Identical TCR molecules that share a barcode could lead to an underestimation of highly expanded clone sizes.

Points on this clonotype: Its cognate antigen is unknown.

Trimming took 4 bases from V and 4 from J; bases not matched to a gene: 7. In germline, CDR1 is SGHDT, CDR2 YYEEEE. The CDR3 runs to 14 residues. The bulk TCR libraries were made with methods described before and with listed TCR primers. From the PCR reads, TCRdb called clonotypes with MiXCR, one entry per CDR3 protein. The table lists about 640,000 distinct CDR3 sequences, approximately 20% of them singletons. The chain joins TRBV5-6 to TRBJ1-2; 7 nucleotides align to TRBD1. Material: naive CD8+ T cells from blood, with Jurkat cell RNA spiked in. Specified subset: FACS-sorted CD8+CD4-CCR7+CD45RA+ naive T cells. This clonotype was obtained from a human donor in good health. Some libraries in this study had Jurkat cell RNA spiked in. CDR3 region: CASSVGDSFYGYTF. As DNA, the CDR3 is TGTGCCAGCAGCGTCGGGGACAGTTTCTATGGCTACACCTTC. Full variable domain (remainder filled in from reference TRBV5-6 and TRBJ1-2): DAGVTQSPTHLIKTRGQQVTLRCSPKSGHDTVSWYQQALGQGPQFIFQYYEEEERQRGNFPDRFSGHQFPNYSSELNVNALLLGDSALYLCASSVGDSFYGYTFGSGTRLTVV.